These 23 T cell receptor beta chains share one sample of origin, sequenced in a study of technical replicates of blood from a handful of donors. Using immunoSEQ multiplex PCR, the repertoire was profiled, and TCRdb retains in-frame clones only, with some absent. The sample has about 75,000 clones; around nine tenths are singletons. The sample taken for sequencing was T cells isolated from PBMCs. The receptors derive from a human donor in good health.

This clone is categorized as medium-sized. The chain couples TRBV18 to TRBJ1-5; 7 bases align to TRBD1. The CDR3 has 15 residues. Germline V gives CDR1 KGHSH, CDR2 LQKENI. Unmatched junction bases numbered 2, after V lost 0 bases and J lost 3 bases. CDR3: CASSPPDRANQPQHF. CDR3 DNA: TGTGCCAGCTCACCACCTGACAGGGCCAATCAGCCCCAGCATTTT.

CDR3 bases: TGTGCCAGCAGTGACTTTAGAGGGAACACTGAAGCTTTCTTT. Residues: CASSDFRGNTEAFF. V usage is TRBV6-1 and J usage is TRBJ1-1; no clear D. Trimming removed 3 bases from V and 1 base from J, with 9 bases in between. Germline-derived CDR1 and CDR2 are MNHNS and SASEGT. CDR3 size: 14 residues.

The chain employs TRBV11-3 and TRBJ2-1, with D possibly TRBD1 on 6 matching bases. Trimming removed 6 bases from V and 3 bases from J, with 12 bases in between. This CDR3 is 14 amino acids long. CDR1 and CDR2 (germline): SGHNT, YENEEA. DNA for the CDR3: TGTGCCAGCAGACTGACAGGAGACTACAATGAGCAGTTCTTC. Amino acid sequence: CASRLTGDYNEQFF.

This chain links TRBV7-8 with TRBJ1-5, with D perhaps matching TRBD1 (5 bases). Trimming pared 8 bases from V and 4 bases from J, leaving 15 bases between. The germline gives CDR1 SGHVS, CDR2 FQNEAQ. The CDR3 contains 14 residues. The CDR3 DNA reads as TGTGCCAGCGTCCCCCAGGGACTTAATCAGCCCCAGCATTTT. It translates to CASVPQGLNQPQHF.

V gene TRBV13 combines with J gene TRBJ2-1; D call uncertain. CDR3 size: 11 residues. The V gene lost 5 bases and the J gene lost 7 bases, with 6 bases spanning the gap. CDR1 and CDR2 (germline): PRHDT, FYEKMQ (reference sequence). The CDR3 sequence is CASSIANEQFF. DNA for the CDR3: TGTGCCAGCAGCATAGCTAATGAGCAGTTCTTC.

The chain uses TRBV29-1 and TRBJ2-1; 10 nucleotides line up with TRBD2. The germline V gene encodes CDR1 SQVTM and CDR2 ANQGSEA. After removal of 6 bases from V and 7 bases from J, the junction contained 9 bases not matched to a gene. The length of the CDR3 is 14 residues. Here the CDR3 reads CSVAPGLASNEQFF. The CDR3 DNA sequence: TGCAGCGTAGCACCGGGACTAGCGTCAAATGAGCAGTTCTTC.

The rearrangement uses TRBV19 and TRBJ2-1; TRBD1 is a possible D gene (5 bases). Germline V lookup: CDR1 LNHDA, CDR2 SQIVND (reference sequence). V was cut by 8 bases and J by 4 bases, with 12 bases left in between. The CDR3 contains 13 residues. CDR3 sequence reads: CASSWQGYNEQFF. The CDR3 coding sequence is TGTGCCAGTTCGTGGCAGGGTTACAATGAGCAGTTCTTC.

V and J are TRBV21-1 and TRBJ1-1; TRBD1 reflects the table's D call only, with no check against the DNA. TRBV21-1 has pseudogene status. CDR3 length equals 12 residues. The CDR3 nucleotides read TGTGCCAGTGCTACAGCAGGGCCGGAAGCTTTCTTT. The encoded protein is CASATAGPEAFF.

This rearrangement joins TRBV27 to TRBJ2-2; D is perhaps TRBD1 (5 bases). Germline CDR1 MNHEY, CDR2 SMNVEV (reference sequence). Trimming took off 8 bases at V and 2 bases at J, with 15 bases between the two ends. This CDR3 is 15 amino acids long. DNA of the CDR3: TGTGCCAGCCTCCCCCAGGGCTTCAACACCGGGGAGCTGTTTTTT. Translated, it gives CASLPQGFNTGELFF.

The genes are TRBV5-1 and TRBJ2-5, with 7 bases matching TRBD2. The CDR3 extends over 14 amino acids. V gave up 3 bases and J gave up 5 bases; unmatched junction bases: 7. Per germline, CDR1 SGHRS and CDR2 YFSETQ. CDR3 sequence reads: CASSSRESYETQYF. CDR3 coding DNA: TGCGCCAGCAGCTCGCGGGAGTCCTATGAGACCCAGTACTTC.

The table lists this clone with a count of one. The chain is built from TRBV5-6 and TRBJ2-5; TRBD1 might be the D (6 bases). V was clipped by 0 bases and J by 3 bases, with 15 bases between them. The length of the CDR3 is 16 residues. CDR1 and CDR2 from the germline V gene are SGHDT and YYEEEE. CDR3 protein: CASSLGHITGKETQYF. The CDR3 DNA reads TGTGCCAGCAGCTTGGGTCACATTACAGGGAAAGAGACCCAGTACTTC. The full variable domain, completed using reference TRBV5-6 and TRBJ2-5, is DAGVTQSPTHLIKTRGQQVTLRCSPKSGHDTVSWYQQALGQGPQFIFQYYEEEERQRGNFPDRFSGHQFPNYSSELNVNALLLGDSALYLCASSLGHITGKETQYFGPGTRLLVL.

The chain links TRBV4-1 to TRBJ2-5; TRBD1 is a possible D gene (7 bases). Trimming took 4 bases from V and 4 from J, leaving 19 bases between them. The CDR3 has 16 residues. Germline CDR1 and CDR2: MGHRA and YSYEKL. The CDR3 spells CASSPRRAGGTETQYF. CDR3 DNA sequence: TGCGCCAGCAGCCCCAGGAGGGCAGGGGGGACAGAGACCCAGTACTTC.

The V gene is TRBV29-1, the J gene TRBJ2-7; TRBD2 matches at 14 bases. After removal of 6 bases from V and 1 base from J, the junction contained 8 bases not matched to a gene. The CDR3 has 16 amino acids. CDR1 SQVTM and CDR2 ANQGSEA come from the germline V gene. The chain's CDR3 is CSVIGTSGSASYEQYF. CDR3 nucleotides: TGCAGCGTCATCGGGACTAGCGGGAGTGCGTCCTACGAGCAGTACTTC.

The V call is TRBV6-5, the J call TRBJ2-1; 7 bases match TRBD1. Germline CDR1 MNHEY, CDR2 SVGAGI. The trim removed 1 base at V and 2 bases at J, leaving 2 bases unmatched. The CDR3 consists of 15 residues. The CDR3 sequence is CASSYLGTAYNEQFF. The DNA for the CDR3 is TGTGCCAGCAGTTACTTGGGGACAGCCTACAATGAGCAGTTCTTC.

This clone has more than one count but fewer than ten. For the CDR3, the DNA is TGTGCCAGCAGTGAAGGGACAGACACCGGGGAGCTGTTTTTT. Residues: CASSEGTDTGELFF. V usage is TRBV6-1 and J usage is TRBJ2-2, with a weak D call TRBD1 (6 bases). V was trimmed by 1 base and J by 3 bases, leaving 6 bases between them. Per germline, CDR1 MNHNS and CDR2 SASEGT. The CDR3 covers 14 residues.

The chain employs TRBV6-1 and TRBJ2-1; D is perhaps TRBD2 (6 bases). The germline V gene encodes CDR1 MNHNS and CDR2 SASEGT. The CDR3 extends over 16 amino acids. V was trimmed by 0 bases and J by 0 bases, leaving 9 bases between them. Here the CDR3 reads CASSEATGVSYNEQFF. DNA for the CDR3: TGTGCCAGCAGTGAAGCGACGGGGGTCTCCTACAATGAGCAGTTCTTC.

V usage is TRBV7-3 and J usage is TRBJ2-1, with 8 bases that match TRBD2. Germline CDR1 and CDR2: SGHTA and FQGTGA. The CDR3 loop spans 15 amino acids. The J segment lost 11 bases and the V segment lost 2 bases, leaving 11 bases of the junction unmatched. Here the CDR3 DNA reads TGTGCCAGCAGCTTACCTAGCGGGCCTCTCTCGAAGCAGTTCTTC. This gives the protein CASSLPSGPLSKQFF. The whole variable domain, remainder taken from reference TRBV7-3 and TRBJ2-1, is GAGVSQTPSNKVTEKGKYVELRCDPISGHTALYWYRQSLGQGPEFLIYFQGTGAADDSGLPNDRFFAVRPEGSVSTLKIQRTERGDSAVYLCASSLPSGPLSKQFFGPGTRLTVL.

This sequence joins TRBV4-3 and TRBJ1-5; D gene unclear. This CDR3 is 18 amino acids long. V lost 0 bases and J 4 bases, leaving 19 bases between the germline ends. Germline V lookup: CDR1 LGHNA, CDR2 YSLEER. The CDR3 region is CASSQDPPEEAFNQPQHF. The CDR3 DNA reads as TGCGCCAGCAGCCAAGACCCGCCGGAAGAGGCCTTTAATCAGCCCCAGCATTTT.

The chain links TRBV7-9 to TRBJ1-1; no reliable D call. There are 15 residues in the CDR3. V lost 7 bases and J lost 1, with 16 bases in between. Germline lookup yields CDR1 SEHNR and CDR2 FQNEAQ (reference sequence). For the CDR3, the DNA is TGTGCCAGCACCGAGTGGGATCGGGGGAACACTGAAGCTTTCTTT. It specifies CASTEWDRGNTEAFF.

The gene calls are TRBV13 and TRBJ2-7; weak D call: TRBD2 (7 bases). This CDR3 is built from 14 residues. Trimming cost V 6 bases and J 3 bases, with 15 bases left between them. The germline V gene encodes CDR1 PRHDT and CDR2 FYEKMQ (reference sequence). CDR3 coding DNA: TGTGCCAGCAGGGACAGCGGGGAGGGCTACGAGCAGTACTTC. Translation gives CASRDSGEGYEQYF.

The rearrangement joins TRBV7-8 to TRBJ1-1, with no clear D. Trimming removed 3 bases from V and 6 bases from J, with 11 bases in between. Germline-derived CDR1 and CDR2 are SGHVS and FQNEAQ. There are 13 residues in the CDR3. In nucleotides, the CDR3 is TGTGCCAGCAGCTTCCCCGGCGGCCCTGAAGCTTTCTTT. Protein product: CASSFPGGPEAFF.

This sequence joins TRBV19 and TRBJ2-7; TRBD1 matches 10 bases. The germline gives CDR1 LNHDA, CDR2 SQIVND (reference sequence). This CDR3 has 13 residues. V shed 6 bases, J shed 7 bases, and the junction held 6 bases outside the gene matches. CDR3: CASSDRGPWEQYF. The CDR3 DNA reads TGTGCCAGTAGCGACAGGGGGCCATGGGAGCAGTACTTC.

The gene calls are TRBV13 and TRBJ2-7; a weak D match, TRBD2 (6 bases). V lost 8 bases, J lost 6 bases, and 14 bases lay in between. Per the germline V gene, CDR1 is PRHDT and CDR2 is FYEKMQ (reference sequence). The CDR3 contains 12 residues. The CDR3: CASGGSGREQYF. The CDR3 DNA follows: TGTGCCAGCGGGGGGTCAGGCCGCGAGCAGTACTTC.